What follows are 31 T cell receptor beta chains derived from one specimen sequenced in a study of cytomegalovirus exposure and HLA in healthy donors. 13 Jbeta primers and 60 Vbeta primers were used for the PCR. Libraries were prepared by immunoSEQ multiplex PCR; TCRdb keeps only in-frame clonotypes and omits some of them. The table records about 160,000 clones, about 81% of them present only once. Source material: PBMCs. The receptors were gathered from a woman in her forties or fifties in good health and CMV-seropositive.

The table lists this clone with a count of one. This CDR3 is CASTPSGGAVYEQYF. DNA of the CDR3: TGTGCCAGCACCCCTAGCGGGGGGGCCGTATACGAGCAGTACTTC. The chain joins TRBV6-1 to TRBJ2-7; 12 bases match TRBD2. The CDR3 totals 15 residues. CDR1 and CDR2 (germline): MNHNS, SASEGT. With V trimmed by 7 bases and J by 4 bases, 8 bases remained unmatched.

This clone has just a few counts. Other nucleotide sequences in the sample specify the same CDR3. The chain carries TRBV11-2 and TRBJ2-3; TRBD2 is a possible D gene (5 bases). CDR3 length: 12 amino acids. V lost 1 base and J 6 bases, leaving 5 bases between the germline ends. Germline values: CDR1 SGHAT, CDR2 FQNNGV. The CDR3 here is CASSLGGDTQYF. The CDR3 nucleotides are TGTGCCAGCAGCTTAGGAGGGGATACGCAGTATTTT.

The rearrangement links TRBV5-4 to TRBJ1-2; 7 bases line up with TRBD1. J was trimmed by 8 bases and V by 2 bases; bases with no gene match: 18. CDR1 and CDR2 (germline): SGHNT, YYREEE (reference sequence). The CDR3 has 17 amino acids. The CDR3 sequence is CASSFSRRQGVLGGYTF. DNA for the CDR3: TGTGCCAGCAGCTTTTCAAGGAGGCAGGGGGTCCTGGGCGGCTACACCTTC.

In regard to this clone: Other DNA sequences within the sample encode an identical CDR3. The chain employs TRBV5-1 and TRBJ1-1; 9 bases are a match to TRBD1. Germline V gene lookup returns CDR1 SGHRS and CDR2 YFSETQ. With V trimmed by 3 bases and J by 4 bases, 4 bases remained unmatched. The length of the CDR3 is 14 residues. In DNA, the CDR3 is TGCGCCAGCAGCTCGCAGACAGGGGGCACTGAAGCTTTCTTT. Protein: CASSSQTGGTEAFF.

The CDR3 region has the DNA TGTGCCAGCAGCCCCCGCGGACAGGGAGGAACCTCCTCCTACGAGCAGTACTTC. Encoded protein: CASSPRGQGGTSSYEQYF. This rearrangement joins TRBV13 to TRBJ2-7; 8 bases line up with TRBD1. This CDR3 has 18 amino acids. The junction had 15 bases not matched to a gene; V was cut back by 5 bases and J by 0 bases. Looked up from germline, CDR1 is PRHDT and CDR2 is FYEKMQ (reference sequence).

This clone was observed a few times. The V and J genes are TRBV18 and TRBJ1-6; no clear D. V lost 2 bases and J lost 9, with 11 bases in between. Looked up from germline, CDR1 is KGHSH and CDR2 is LQKENI. The CDR3 consists of 14 residues. The CDR3 nucleotides are TGTGCCAGCTCACCAGTGGCAGGAGGTTCACCCCTCCACTTT. It specifies CASSPVAGGSPLHF.

This chain joins TRBV18 and TRBJ2-1, with TRBD1 identical over 7 bases. Trimming removed 3 bases from V and 5 bases from J; junction bases left unmatched: 1. Germline CDR1 KGHSH, CDR2 LQKENI. CDR3 size: 13 residues. This CDR3 reads CASSPGQNNEQFF. As DNA, the CDR3 is TGTGCCAGCTCACCGGGACAGAACAATGAGCAGTTCTTC.

The chain is built from TRBV5-5 and TRBJ2-7; 7 nucleotides align to TRBD1. There are 15 residues in the CDR3. Germline trimming cut 0 bases from V and 3 bases from J; bases unmatched to any gene: 6. Looked up from germline, CDR1 is SGHKS and CDR2 is YYEKEE (reference sequence). CDR3 sequence reads: CASSLGPTGVYEQYF. The CDR3 nucleotides are TGTGCCAGCAGCTTGGGGCCTACAGGGGTCTACGAGCAGTACTTC.

The CDR3 DNA is TGTGCCAGCAGTCCCAGCCCCGGACAGGGAAATACCCAGTACTTC. Residues: CASSPSPGQGNTQYF. This chain links TRBV2 with TRBJ2-7; TRBD1 aligns across 8 bases. Unmatched junction bases numbered 16, after V lost 5 bases and J lost 10 bases. CDR3 size: 15 residues. The germline gives CDR1 SNHLY, CDR2 FYNNEI.

There are a few counts of this clone. V is TRBV9 and J is TRBJ1-2; 9 positions agree with TRBD1. After removal of 4 bases from V and 6 bases from J, the junction contained 4 bases not matched to a gene. Germline CDR1 SGDLS, CDR2 YYNGEE. This CDR3 contains 13 residues. The CDR3 DNA reads as TGTGCCAGCAGCAACAGGGGGCTGGATGGCTACACCTTC. As protein: CASSNRGLDGYTF.

This sequence joins TRBV7-9 and TRBJ2-3; D uncertain. V was clipped by 5 bases and J by 0 bases, with 15 bases between them. The CDR3 loop spans 16 amino acids. Germline V gene sequence: CDR1 SEHNR, CDR2 FQNEAQ (reference sequence). The CDR3 bases are TGTGCCAGCAGCCCGAGGATCTTAACAAGCACAGATACGCAGTATTTT. It yields the protein CASSPRILTSTDTQYF.

This clone appeared once. The chain joins TRBV7-9 to TRBJ2-2, with 9 bases identical to TRBD2. Trimming cost V 5 bases and J 2 bases; bases outside gene matches: 6. From germline, CDR1 is SEHNR and CDR2 FQNEAQ (reference sequence). The CDR3 totals 16 residues. CDR3 DNA: TGTGCCAGCAGCCGATCGACTAGCGGCAACACCGGGGAGCTGTTTTTT. Residues: CASSRSTSGNTGELFF.

The chain employs TRBV9 and TRBJ2-3, with 8 nucleotides matching TRBD2. The CDR3 loop spans 16 amino acids. From germline, CDR1 is SGDLS and CDR2 YYNGEE. The V segment lost 0 bases and the J segment 2 bases; nucleotides outside the gene matches: 5. The CDR3 here is CASSVEIAGTTDTQYF. Here the CDR3 DNA reads TGTGCCAGCAGCGTAGAAATAGCGGGGACCACAGATACGCAGTATTTT.

This clone has more than one count but fewer than ten. The chain carries TRBV25-1 and TRBJ1-2; D is unclear. Germline V gene sequence: CDR1 MGHDK, CDR2 SYGVNS. CDR3 length: 13 residues. V was trimmed by 3 bases and J by 8 bases, leaving 13 bases between them. The CDR3 DNA reads as TGTGCCAGCAGTGATACCGCCCTGGAGGGCTACACCTTC. Translated, it gives CASSDTALEGYTF.

The chain links TRBV30 to TRBJ1-5, with 12 bases lining up with TRBD1. The CDR3 runs 15 residues. Trimming removed 2 bases from V and 5 bases from J; junction bases left unmatched: 4. Germline CDR1 reads GTSNPN; CDR2 reads SVGIG (reference sequence). The DNA of the CDR3 is TGTGCCTGGAGTACGGGACAGGGGGCTTATCAGCCCCAGCATTTT. Protein product: CAWSTGQGAYQPQHF.

V usage is TRBV2 and J usage is TRBJ1-2, with D possibly matching TRBD1 (6 bases). Germline V gene lookup returns CDR1 SNHLY and CDR2 FYNNEI. The V end was cut by 1 base, the J end by 4 bases, with 10 bases between. The CDR3 runs 14 residues. The DNA for the CDR3 is TGTGCCAGCAGTGAAGACAGGGCGAGCTATGGCTACACCTTC. Translation gives CASSEDRASYGYTF.

This chain joins TRBV9 and TRBJ2-3, with D perhaps TRBD2 (5 bases). The V and J ends lost 2 bases and 0 bases respectively, with 13 bases between them. This CDR3 has 16 amino acids. Germline V gene sequence: CDR1 SGDLS, CDR2 YYNGEE. The CDR3 nucleotides are TGTGCCAGCAGCGTTACTAGATCATCTAGCACAGATACGCAGTATTTT. This encodes CASSVTRSSSTDTQYF.

The sample holds one count of this clone. The chain is built from TRBV5-1 and TRBJ1-2; 11 nucleotides match TRBD1. Germline lookup yields CDR1 SGHRS and CDR2 YFSETQ. V trimming: 2 bases; J trimming: 8 bases; junction bases outside the gene matches: 5. There are 14 residues in the CDR3. This CDR3 is CASSLGQGASGYTF. CDR3 bases: TGCGCCAGCAGCTTAGGACAGGGGGCAAGCGGCTACACCTTC.

This clone was found a few times. The rearrangement links TRBV19 to TRBJ2-7, with 9 bases fitting TRBD2. CDR3 length: 15 residues. CDR1 and CDR2 from the germline V gene are LNHDA and SQIVND (reference sequence). J lost 3 bases, V lost 3 bases, and 6 bases had no gene match. CDR3 in amino acids: CASSISSGAHYEQYF. The CDR3 bases are TGTGCCAGTAGTATCTCTAGCGGGGCACACTACGAGCAGTACTTC.

The rearrangement joins TRBV30 to TRBJ1-1; D is ambiguous. Germline V gene lookup returns CDR1 GTSNPN and CDR2 SVGIG (reference sequence). The CDR3 is 15 amino acids. V lost 0 bases to trimming and J lost 0 bases, with 11 bases between them. The CDR3 spells CAWSVQSGVNTEAFF. CDR3 coding DNA: TGTGCCTGGAGTGTACAATCCGGGGTGAACACTGAAGCTTTCTTT.

This clone was seen more than once but under ten times. The chain uses TRBV6-5 and TRBJ1-1, with D perhaps TRBD1 (6 bases). This CDR3 comprises 12 residues. Trimming removed 4 bases from V and 4 bases from J, with 7 bases in between. Germline lookup yields CDR1 MNHEY and CDR2 SVGAGI. The CDR3 here is CASSSRGTEAFF. In nucleotides, the CDR3 is TGTGCCAGCAGTTCCAGGGGCACTGAAGCTTTCTTT.

This clone was observed a few times. This chain connects TRBV2 to TRBJ2-1; D remains ambiguous. Germline V lookup: CDR1 SNHLY, CDR2 FYNNEI. The CDR3 totals 12 residues. Trimming took 8 bases from V and 4 from J, leaving 9 bases between them. CDR3 sequence reads: CASLEIYNEQFF. Here the CDR3 DNA reads TGTGCCAGCCTCGAGATATACAATGAGCAGTTCTTC.

The CDR3 nucleotides read TGCAGTGCTAGATCCTATGAAAAACTGTTTTTT. Its translation is CSARSYEKLFF. The V gene is TRBV20-1, the J gene TRBJ1-4, with D hard to call. Per the germline V gene, CDR1 is DFQATT and CDR2 is SNEGSKA (reference sequence). The CDR3 is 11 amino acids. Trimming took 2 bases from V and 6 from J, leaving 4 bases between them.

This clone was found many times. The V call is TRBV6-1, the J call TRBJ1-1, with D perhaps TRBD1 (5 bases). The CDR3 runs to 14 residues. The germline V and J ends were trimmed by 4 bases and 5 bases, with 14 bases remaining between them. The V gene's germline CDR1 is MNHNS and CDR2 SASEGT. The chain's CDR3 is CASSAKGKGTEAFF. CDR3 in DNA: TGTGCCAGCAGTGCGAAGGGTAAGGGGACTGAAGCTTTCTTT.

This rearrangement joins TRBV5-1 to TRBJ2-5; TRBD1 aligns across 11 bases. The DNA matches TRBJ2-7 better at its end, which makes the J call doubtful. The length of the CDR3 is 17 residues. Per the germline V gene, CDR1 is SGHRS and CDR2 is YFSETQ. The CDR3 loop reads CASSVKSPGQGANEQYF. CDR3 in DNA: TGCGCCAGCAGCGTGAAAAGCCCTGGACAGGGGGCCAACGAGCAGTACTTC.

The chain recombines TRBV19 with TRBJ1-2, with 8 bases that match TRBD1. Germline V lookup: CDR1 LNHDA, CDR2 SQIVND (reference sequence). The length of the CDR3 is 14 residues. The V segment lost 6 bases and the J segment 7 bases; nucleotides outside the gene matches: 10. DNA of the CDR3: TGTGCCAGTAGCCCCACGGACAGGGTTGGTGGCTACACCTTC. Translated, it gives CASSPTDRVGGYTF.

This clone was recorded a few times. This rearrangement joins TRBV19 to TRBJ2-5; no firm D call. The V end lost 3 bases, the J end lost 1 base, and 6 bases lay between the germline ends. Germline lookup yields CDR1 LNHDA and CDR2 SQIVND (reference sequence). The CDR3 runs to 13 residues. The CDR3 DNA follows: TGTGCCAGTAGTATTGTCGGCCAAGAGACCCAGTACTTC. It codes for CASSIVGQETQYF.

The chain uses TRBV5-1 and TRBJ2-2, with 9 bases aligning to TRBD1. J gave up 5 bases and V 3 bases, and 2 bases lay outside the gene matches. Germline V gene data show CDR1 as SGHRS and CDR2 as YFSETQ. The CDR3 totals 14 residues. CDR3 protein: CASSWDRVTGELFF. The DNA for the CDR3 is TGCGCCAGCAGCTGGGACAGGGTGACCGGGGAGCTGTTTTTT.

The gene calls are TRBV12-5 and TRBJ1-4; D may be TRBD1 (6 bases). CDR1 is LGHNT and CDR2 is FRNRAP in the germline V gene. The germline V and J ends were trimmed by 0 bases and 10 bases, with 18 bases remaining between them. The length of the CDR3 is 16 residues. In DNA form, the CDR3 reads TGTGCTAGTGGTTTGGTACGGGCAGGGGCGGACGGAAAACTGTTTTTT. It yields the protein CASGLVRAGADGKLFF.

V gene TRBV12-5 combines with J gene TRBJ1-5; D is ambiguous. This CDR3 has 14 residues. Trimming removed 1 base at V and 5 bases at J, with 9 bases between. CDR1 is LGHNT and CDR2 is FRNRAP in the germline V gene. The CDR3 protein is CASGLGQAHQPQHF. In DNA, the CDR3 is TGTGCTAGTGGTTTGGGGCAGGCGCATCAGCCCCAGCATTTT.

The V gene is TRBV5-1, the J gene TRBJ1-1, with no clear D. Germline V gene sequence: CDR1 SGHRS, CDR2 YFSETQ. V lost 5 bases and J lost 5, with 19 bases in between. CDR3 length: 15 amino acids. The CDR3 spells CASSSIPTVRTEAFF. The CDR3 DNA reads TGCGCCAGCAGTTCTATCCCTACAGTGAGAACTGAAGCTTTCTTT.